The entry below gives a single T cell receptor beta chain sequence along with its context. The data stem from a study of cytomegalovirus exposure and HLA in healthy donors. Study at large: From 150 million to 200 million T cells, an earlier analysis saw approximately 120 million unique TCR beta sequences.

Per the germline V gene, CDR1 is SGHNT and CDR2 is YYREEE (reference sequence). The trim removed 5 bases at V and 5 bases at J, leaving 7 bases unmatched. The CDR3 runs 15 residues. 60 Vbeta and 13 Jbeta primers were used in PCR. Produced via immunoSEQ multiplex PCR; TCRdb's table is partial and in-frame only. The table shows 90,000 to 95,000 clones, with 78% occurring only once. The receptor was derived from a male donor in good health and CMV-seropositive. The sequenced material came from PBMCs. This chain joins TRBV5-4 and TRBJ2-1; 10 bases match TRBD2. CDR3 sequence reads: CASRLLAGINNEQFF. CDR3 in DNA: TGTGCCAGCAGACTACTAGCGGGGATAAACAATGAGCAGTTCTTC.